This record covers a single TCR beta chain. Its antigen is still unknown. This record belongs to a study of untreated major depressive disorder. General study points: CD4+ T cells from depressed patients used TRBV05-01 (Vbeta 5.1) more often than controls.

This CDR3 spans 15 amino acids. V dropped 0 bases and J dropped 5 bases, with 13 bases sitting between them. Germline V gene sequence: CDR1 KGHSY, CDR2 FQNENV. TCRdb's copy holds only in-frame clones and misses some; the assay was immunoSEQ multiplex PCR. Of 20,000 or so clones listed, approximately 81% were seen once; the top ten hold approximately 0.82%. Sequencing was carried out using CD4+ T cells from PBMCs. The receptor comes from a woman aged 25 to 45 in good health. The rearrangement joins TRBV16 to TRBJ2-5, with D perhaps matching TRBD1 or TRBD2 (5 bases each). The DNA for the CDR3 is TGTGCCAGCAGCCAATCGCGAGGGGCCGGGGAGACCCAGTACTTC. Its protein is CASSQSRGAGETQYF.